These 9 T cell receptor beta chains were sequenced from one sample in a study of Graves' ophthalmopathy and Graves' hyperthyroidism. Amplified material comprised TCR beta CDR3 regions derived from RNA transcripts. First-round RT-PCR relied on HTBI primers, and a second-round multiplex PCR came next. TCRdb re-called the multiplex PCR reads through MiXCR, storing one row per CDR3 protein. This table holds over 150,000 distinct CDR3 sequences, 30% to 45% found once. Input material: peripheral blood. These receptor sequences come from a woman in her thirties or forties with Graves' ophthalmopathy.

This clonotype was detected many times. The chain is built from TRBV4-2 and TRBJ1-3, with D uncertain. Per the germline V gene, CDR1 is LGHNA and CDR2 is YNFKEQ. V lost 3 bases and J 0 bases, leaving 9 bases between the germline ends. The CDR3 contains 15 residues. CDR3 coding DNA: TGTGCCAGCAGCCAGACTACATCCTCTGGAAACACCATATATTTT. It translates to CASSQTTSSGNTIYF.

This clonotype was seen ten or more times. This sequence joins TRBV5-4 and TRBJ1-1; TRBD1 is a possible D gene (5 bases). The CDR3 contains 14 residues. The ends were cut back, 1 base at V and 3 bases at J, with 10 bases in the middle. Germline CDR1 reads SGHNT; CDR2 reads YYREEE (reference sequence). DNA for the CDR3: TGTGCCAGCAGCTTGATGAGGGGCGACACTGAAGCTTTCTTT. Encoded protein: CASSLMRGDTEAFF.

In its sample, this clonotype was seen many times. The CDR3 region is CASSSDSQGNYGYTF. CDR3 in DNA: TGTGCCAGCAGTTCCGATTCCCAGGGAAACTATGGCTACACCTTC. The chain is built from TRBV28 and TRBJ1-2, with D perhaps TRBD1 (5 bases). The length of the CDR3 is 15 residues. Trimming stripped 4 bases from V and 2 bases from J, with 14 bases between. CDR1 is MDHEN and CDR2 is SYDVKM in the germline V gene.

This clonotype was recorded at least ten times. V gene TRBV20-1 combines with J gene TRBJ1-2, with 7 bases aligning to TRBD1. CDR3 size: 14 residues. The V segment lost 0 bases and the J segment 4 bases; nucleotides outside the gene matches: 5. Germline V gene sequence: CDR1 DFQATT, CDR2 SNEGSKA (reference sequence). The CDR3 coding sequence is TGCAGTGCTAGAGATCCCCAGGGGGGCTATGGCTACACCTTC. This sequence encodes CSARDPQGGYGYTF.

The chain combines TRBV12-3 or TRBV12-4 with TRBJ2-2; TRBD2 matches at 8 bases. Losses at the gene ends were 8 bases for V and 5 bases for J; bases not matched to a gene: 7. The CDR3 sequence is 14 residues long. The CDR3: CASAAGGGTGELFF. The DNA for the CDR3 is TGTGCCAGCGCCGCGGGAGGAGGAACCGGGGAGCTGTTTTTT.

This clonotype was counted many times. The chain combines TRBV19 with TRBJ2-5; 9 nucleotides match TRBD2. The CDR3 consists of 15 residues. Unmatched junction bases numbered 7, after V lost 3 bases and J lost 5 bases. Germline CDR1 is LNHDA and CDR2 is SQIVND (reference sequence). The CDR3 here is CASSMPASGKETQYF. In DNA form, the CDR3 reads TGTGCCAGTAGTATGCCGGCTAGCGGGAAGGAGACCCAGTACTTC.

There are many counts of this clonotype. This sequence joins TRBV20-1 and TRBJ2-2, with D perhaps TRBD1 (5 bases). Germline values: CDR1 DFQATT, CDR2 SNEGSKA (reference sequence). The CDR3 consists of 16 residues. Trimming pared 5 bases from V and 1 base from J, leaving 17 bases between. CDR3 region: CSAVRTTKKNTGELFF. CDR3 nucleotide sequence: TGCAGTGCTGTACGGACAACCAAAAAGAACACCGGGGAGCTGTTTTTT.

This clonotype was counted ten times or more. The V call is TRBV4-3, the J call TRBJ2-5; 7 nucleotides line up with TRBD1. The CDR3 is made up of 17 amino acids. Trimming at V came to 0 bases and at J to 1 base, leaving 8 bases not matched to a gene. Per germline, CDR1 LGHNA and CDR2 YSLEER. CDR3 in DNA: TGCGCCAGCAGCCAAGATCGAATGGCAGGGGGCCAAGAGACCCAGTACTTC. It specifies CASSQDRMAGGQETQYF.

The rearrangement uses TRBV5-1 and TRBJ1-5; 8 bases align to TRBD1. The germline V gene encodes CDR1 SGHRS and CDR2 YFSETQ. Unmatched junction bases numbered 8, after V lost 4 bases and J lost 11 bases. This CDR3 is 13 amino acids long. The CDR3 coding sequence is TGCGCCAGCAGCGATGGACAGGGCGGCTCCCAGCATTTT. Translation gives CASSDGQGGSQHF.